The sequence of this T cell receptor (beta chain) was determined in a study of blood T cell repertoires in COVID-19. Background on the study: Samples came from the United States, Italy and Spain, spanning acute and convalescent COVID-19. PBMCs, B-cell-depleted T cells, or T cells provided the cDNA or gDNA that made up the material.

Sequenced by immunoSEQ multiplex PCR; TCRdb stores in-frame clones only, minus some. The sample lists hundreds of thousands of clones, 75% to 85% occurring once. Trimming pared 2 bases from V and 0 bases from J, leaving 10 bases between. Germline V CDR1 and CDR2: SGHAT, FQNNGV. This CDR3 is 15 amino acids long. The Seattle patients, enrolled during active infection, were followed longitudinally. The sample comprised peripheral blood. The chain links TRBV11-2 to TRBJ1-1; the D gene is possibly TRBD1 (6 bases). The sequence came from a man aged 45-65 years with COVID-19, enrolled during active disease. CDR3 region: CASSLSGTLNTEAFF. CDR3 bases: TGTGCCAGCAGCTTATCCGGGACACTGAACACTGAAGCTTTCTTT.